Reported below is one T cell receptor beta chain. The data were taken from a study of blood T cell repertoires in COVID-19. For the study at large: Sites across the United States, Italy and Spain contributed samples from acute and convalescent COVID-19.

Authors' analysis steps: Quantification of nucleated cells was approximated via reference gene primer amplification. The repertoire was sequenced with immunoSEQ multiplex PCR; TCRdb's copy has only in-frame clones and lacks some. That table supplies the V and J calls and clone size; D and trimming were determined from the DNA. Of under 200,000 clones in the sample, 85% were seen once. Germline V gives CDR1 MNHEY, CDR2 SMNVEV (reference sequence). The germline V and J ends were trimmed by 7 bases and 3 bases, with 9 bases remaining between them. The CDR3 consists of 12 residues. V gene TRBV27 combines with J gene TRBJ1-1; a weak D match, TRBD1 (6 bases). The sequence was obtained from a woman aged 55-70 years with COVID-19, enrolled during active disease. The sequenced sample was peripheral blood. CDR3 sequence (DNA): TGTGCCAGCAAGACAGGACACACTGAAGCTTTCTTT. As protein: CASKTGHTEAFF.